The 20 T cell receptor beta chains presented below share a single source sample, sequenced in a study of early T cells in non-severe SARS-CoV-2 infection. MiXCR, run by TCRdb on the 5' RACE reads, gives a single entry per CDR3 protein. The table records some 61,000 distinct CDR3 sequences, roughly 10% of them present only once. Source material: whole blood. The origin of the receptors is an adult who was a healthcare worker with PCR-confirmed SARS-CoV-2 infection or an uninfected control (not recorded which).

This clonotype was seen at least ten times. The chain carries TRBV6-5 and TRBJ1-4; D not certain. Germline assignment: CDR1 MNHEY and CDR2 SVGAGI. Trimming took 2 bases from V and 5 from J, leaving 0 bases between them. The CDR3 totals 11 residues. The CDR3 DNA is TGTGCCAGCAGTTACAATGAAAAACTGTTTTTT. Translating gives CASSYNEKLFF.

The rearrangement uses TRBV12-3 or TRBV12-4 and TRBJ2-3, with TRBD1 matching 8 bases. V shed 8 bases and J 2 bases; nucleotides not matched to a gene: 6. The CDR3 is 14 residues long. The chain's CDR3 is CASAGQGHTDTQYF. CDR3 sequence (DNA): TGTGCCAGCGCCGGACAGGGCCACACAGATACGCAGTATTTT.

This clonotype was counted ten times or more. The chain joins TRBV20-1 to TRBJ2-3; D not certain. Germline CDR1 reads DFQATT; CDR2 reads SNEGSKA (reference sequence). The CDR3 is 11 residues long. Trimming cost V 3 bases and J 6 bases, with 7 bases left between them. CDR3 sequence (DNA): TGCAGTGCTAGCAATGGGGATACGCAGTATTTT. Its protein is CSASNGDTQYF.

This clonotype was recorded at least ten times. The CDR3 DNA is TGCAGTGCTAGTTCAGGGGGACCGGACACCGGGGAGCTGTTTTTT. Translating it yields CSASSGGPDTGELFF. The V and J genes are TRBV20-1 and TRBJ2-2; TRBD1 matches 7 bases. After removal of 3 bases from V and 3 bases from J, the junction contained 7 bases not matched to a gene. The CDR3 consists of 15 residues. Germline assignment: CDR1 DFQATT and CDR2 SNEGSKA (reference sequence).

This clonotype was detected only a few times. The chain joins TRBV5-1 to TRBJ2-5; D not resolved. Germline CDR1 and CDR2: SGHRS and YFSETQ. V was trimmed by 0 bases and J by 4 bases, leaving 16 bases between them. The CDR3 totals 16 residues. The CDR3, as DNA: TGCGCCAGCAGCTTGGCTCCTCGCCCAGCCCCAGAGACCCAGTACTTC. This codes for CASSLAPRPAPETQYF.

This clonotype was seen at least ten times. V and J are TRBV5-1 and TRBJ2-3; TRBD2 aligns across 7 bases. This CDR3 contains 16 residues. Trimming at V came to 0 bases and at J to 0 bases, leaving 4 bases not matched to a gene. Germline V CDR1 and CDR2: SGHRS, YFSETQ. CDR3 loop: CASSLGSSGSTDTQYF. The CDR3 nucleotides are TGCGCCAGCAGCTTGGGCAGTAGCGGGAGCACAGATACGCAGTATTTT.

Only a few counts were recorded for this clonotype. The chain has TRBV5-1 and TRBJ1-2, with TRBD1 matching over 8 bases. V was clipped by 0 bases and J by 5 bases; unmatched bases: 6. This CDR3 is 15 amino acids long. CDR1 and CDR2 from the germline V gene are SGHRS and YFSETQ. The CDR3 nucleotides are TGCGCCAGCAGCTTGGCCGGGACAGGCAATTATGGCTACACCTTC. It encodes CASSLAGTGNYGYTF.

This clonotype was counted ten times or more. The J gene is TRBJ2-3, the V gene TRBV24-1; D gene unclear. CDR3 length: 13 amino acids. V was shortened by 2 bases and J by 3 bases, with 5 bases between the two germline ends. The germline gives CDR1 KGHDR, CDR2 SFDVKD. CDR3 sequence reads: CATSDSRTDTQYF. Written as DNA, the CDR3 is TGTGCCACCAGTGATTCCCGAACAGATACGCAGTATTTT.

Many counts were recorded for this clonotype. The genes are TRBV7-9 and TRBJ2-2; 13 nucleotides align to TRBD2. With V trimmed by 5 bases and J by 7 bases, 4 bases remained unmatched. The CDR3 consists of 15 residues. The germline CDR1 and CDR2 sequences are SEHNR and FQNEAQ (reference sequence). The CDR3 region is CASSPRTSGGGELFF. CDR3 nucleotide sequence: TGTGCCAGCAGCCCACGGACTAGCGGGGGCGGGGAGCTGTTTTTT.

This clonotype was recorded many times. The genes are TRBV19 and TRBJ2-1, with TRBD1 matching over 12 bases. The CDR3 consists of 15 residues. The germline gives CDR1 LNHDA, CDR2 SQIVND (reference sequence). The V segment lost 3 bases and the J segment 8 bases; nucleotides outside the gene matches: 5. CDR3 residues: CASSMGTGGLDEQFF. The CDR3 DNA reads TGTGCCAGTAGTATGGGGACAGGGGGCTTGGATGAGCAGTTCTTC.

This chain links TRBV7-3 with TRBJ2-3, with D unresolved. This CDR3 has 13 amino acids. With 1 base removed from V and 5 bases from J, the gap between germline ends came to 7 bases. Germline V gene data show CDR1 as SGHTA and CDR2 as FQGTGA. The CDR3 protein is CASSLMVRDTQYF. The DNA of the CDR3 is TGTGCCAGCAGCTTAATGGTGAGAGATACGCAGTATTTT.

This clonotype was seen ten or more times. The chain couples TRBV2 to TRBJ2-3; D remains unclear. V shed 6 bases and J shed 3 bases, with 10 bases lying between them. Germline loops: CDR1 SNHLY, CDR2 FYNNEI. The CDR3 runs 13 residues. The CDR3 region has the DNA TGTGCCAGCAGGGCAAGATTGACAGATACGCAGTATTTT. Its protein is CASRARLTDTQYF. Using reference TRBV2 and TRBJ2-3 for the parts outside the CDR3, the full variable domain is EPEVTQTPSHQVTQMGQEVILRCVPISNHLYFYWYRQILGQKVEFLVSFYNNEISEKSEIFDDQFSVERPDGSNFTLKIRSTKLEDSAMYFCASRARLTDTQYFGPGTRLTVL.

The sample holds a few counts of this clonotype. This chain connects TRBV12-3 or TRBV12-4 to TRBJ2-7; D is perhaps TRBD2 (6 bases). The V end lost 6 bases, the J end lost 0 bases, and 15 bases lay between the germline ends. The CDR3 length is 15 residues. Here the CDR3 DNA reads TGTGCCAGCAGGACCGCGACTAGTCCCTCCTACGAGCAGTACTTC. It encodes CASRTATSPSYEQYF.

In this sample, this clonotype turned up many times. This chain connects TRBV27 to TRBJ1-2; 10 nucleotides match TRBD1. Looked up from germline, CDR1 is MNHEY and CDR2 is SMNVEV (reference sequence). V lost 6 bases and J lost 7; bases outside the gene matches: 11. This CDR3 has 15 amino acids. CDR3 sequence reads: CASRALGTGASGYTF. The CDR3, as DNA: TGTGCCAGCAGAGCTTTAGGGACAGGGGCTAGTGGCTACACCTTC.

This clonotype was observed at least ten times. Written as DNA, the CDR3 is TGTGCCTGGACCGCCACCGGGACTAGCGGAGCAGATACGCAGTATTTT. It codes for CAWTATGTSGADTQYF. The chain carries TRBV30 and TRBJ2-3; 11 bases are a match to TRBD2. Unmatched junction bases numbered 10, after V lost 4 bases and J lost 4 bases. The germline V gene encodes CDR1 GTSNPN and CDR2 SVGIG (reference sequence). This CDR3 contains 16 residues.

This clonotype was counted ten times or more. The chain recombines TRBV7-2 with TRBJ2-5; TRBD2 is a possible D gene (5 bases). The length of the CDR3 is 15 residues. Germline lookup yields CDR1 SGHTA and CDR2 FQGNSA. V gave up 2 bases and J gave up 5 bases, with 15 bases separating them. The CDR3 loop reads CASSLLYSATETQYF. The CDR3 region has the DNA TGTGCCAGCAGCTTACTATATAGCGCAACGGAGACCCAGTACTTC.

This clonotype has just a few counts. CDR3 sequence: CASSYRWGNTEAFF. Here the CDR3 DNA reads TGTGCCAGCAGCTACAGGTGGGGGAACACTGAAGCTTTCTTT. The rearrangement uses TRBV3-1 and TRBJ1-1; maybe TRBD1 (5 bases). This CDR3 spans 14 amino acids. Trimming cost V 5 bases and J 1 base, with 11 bases left between them. Per the germline V gene, CDR1 is LGHDT and CDR2 is YNNKEL (reference sequence).

This clonotype was counted a few times. The chain has TRBV5-6 and TRBJ2-5; unclear D gene. The V end was cut by 5 bases, the J end by 5 bases, with 10 bases between. The germline V gene encodes CDR1 SGHDT and CDR2 YYEEEE. The CDR3 runs 12 residues. The CDR3 DNA reads TGTGCCAGCAGATGGGCCGAGGAGACCCAGTACTTC. Amino acids: CASRWAEETQYF.

The chain couples TRBV18 to TRBJ2-7, with a tentative D call TRBD1 (6 bases). V was pared by 6 bases and J by 5 bases, with 23 bases between. Germline assignment: CDR1 KGHSH and CDR2 LQKENI. The length of the CDR3 is 16 residues. Written as DNA, the CDR3 is TGTGCCAGCTCGCGAGATACAGGGCCCCCTCGGGACGAGCAGTACTTC. It encodes CASSRDTGPPRDEQYF.

The CDR3 here is CASSLDLGGRPYNEQFF. CDR3 nucleotides: TGTGCCAGCAGCTTAGATCTCGGCGGGAGGCCTTACAATGAGCAGTTCTTC. The chain employs TRBV11-2 and TRBJ2-1; 8 nucleotides align to TRBD2. The CDR3 is 17 amino acids. Germline trimming cut 0 bases from V and 4 bases from J; bases unmatched to any gene: 8. Germline values: CDR1 SGHAT, CDR2 FQNNGV.